Sequencing of this T cell receptor beta chain was carried out in a study of T cell responses to AZD1222 COVID-19 vaccine. Study-wide points: Spike-specific TCRs gained breadth and depth after people received two AZD1222 doses. No repertoire was sampled before or during the peak T cell response, only after it. Donor demographics were predominantly white British with a female majority; clonal diversity may be underestimated. Baseline seropositivity occurred in only six AZD1222 recipients.

Profiling relied on immunoSEQ multiplex PCR, and the TCRdb table lists in-frame clones only, not all of them. This sample carries about 100,000 clones, roughly 91% of them seen once, and the ten largest clones take 1.5% to 2%. V lost 0 bases and J lost 5, with 10 bases in between. Germline CDR1 SQVTM, CDR2 ANQGSEA. CDR3 length: 13 residues. Regarding this clone: Its target is unknown.

This receptor was obtained from an adult in good health. This chain joins TRBV29-1 and TRBJ2-5; no clear D. The sample here was peripheral blood, taken on day 0 of AZD1222 vaccination. The CDR3, as DNA: TGCAGCGTTGAAGATACCCCGAGGGAGACCCAGTACTTC. Amino acid sequence: CSVEDTPRETQYF. The variable domain in full, with the rest retrieved from reference TRBV29-1 and TRBJ2-5, is SAVISQKPSRDICQRGTSLTIQCQVDSQVTMMFWYRQQPGQSLTLIATANQGSEATYESGFVIDKFPISRPNLTFSTLTVSNMSPEDSSIYLCSVEDTPRETQYFGPGTRLLVL.